This entry describes one TCR beta chain. These data belong to a study of blood T cell repertoires in COVID-19. The overall study: Specimens from acute and convalescent COVID-19 originated in the United States, Italy and Spain. T cells, B-cell-depleted T cells, or PBMCs supplied cDNA or gDNA.

In the original workflow: Researchers report that nucleated cell counts were estimated from reference gene primer amplification. The protocol was immunoSEQ multiplex PCR, while the TCRdb copy is restricted to in-frame clones and leaves out a portion. V and J calls plus clone size are reproduced from that table; the DNA served to infer D and trimming. The sample lists 20,000 to 25,000 clones, approximately 84% occurring once. The CDR3 loop spans 15 amino acids. Germline V gene lookup returns CDR1 SGHTA and CDR2 FQGNSA. V lost 4 bases and J 6 bases, leaving 17 bases between the germline ends. The source of this sequence is a man aged 50 to 59 with active COVID-19. This chain joins TRBV7-2 and TRBJ2-3; maybe TRBD2 (6 bases). Material: peripheral blood. The CDR3 DNA reads as TGTGCCAGCAGCTCAACCGGGACCCGGGGGGATACGCAGTATTTT. Encoded protein: CASSSTGTRGDTQYF.